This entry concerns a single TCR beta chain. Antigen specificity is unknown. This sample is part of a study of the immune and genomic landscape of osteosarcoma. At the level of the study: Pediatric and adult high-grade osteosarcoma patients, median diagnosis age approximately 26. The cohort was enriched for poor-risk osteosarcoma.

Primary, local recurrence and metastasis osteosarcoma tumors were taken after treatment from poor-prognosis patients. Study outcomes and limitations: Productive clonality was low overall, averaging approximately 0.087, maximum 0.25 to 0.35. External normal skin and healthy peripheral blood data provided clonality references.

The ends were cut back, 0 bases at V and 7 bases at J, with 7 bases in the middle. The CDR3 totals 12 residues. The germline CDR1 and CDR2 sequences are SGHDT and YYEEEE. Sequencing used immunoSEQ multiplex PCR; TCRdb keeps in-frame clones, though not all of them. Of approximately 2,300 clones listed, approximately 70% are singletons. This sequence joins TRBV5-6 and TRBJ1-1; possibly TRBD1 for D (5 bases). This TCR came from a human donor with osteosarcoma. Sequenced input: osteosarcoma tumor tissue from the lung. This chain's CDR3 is CASSLVQGEAFF. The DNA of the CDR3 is TGTGCCAGCAGCTTGGTCCAGGGTGAAGCTTTCTTT.